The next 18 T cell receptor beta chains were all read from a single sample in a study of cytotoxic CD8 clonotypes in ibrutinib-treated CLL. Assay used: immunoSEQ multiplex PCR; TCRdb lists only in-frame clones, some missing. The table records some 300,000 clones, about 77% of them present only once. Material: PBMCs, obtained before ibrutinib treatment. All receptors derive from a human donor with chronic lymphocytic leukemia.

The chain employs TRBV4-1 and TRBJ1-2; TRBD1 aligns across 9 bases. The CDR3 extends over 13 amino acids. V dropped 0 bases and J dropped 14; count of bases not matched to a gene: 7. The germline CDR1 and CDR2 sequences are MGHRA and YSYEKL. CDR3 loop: CASSQDRQGVSTF. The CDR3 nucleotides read TGCGCCAGCAGCCAAGACCGACAGGGGGTTAGTACCTTC.

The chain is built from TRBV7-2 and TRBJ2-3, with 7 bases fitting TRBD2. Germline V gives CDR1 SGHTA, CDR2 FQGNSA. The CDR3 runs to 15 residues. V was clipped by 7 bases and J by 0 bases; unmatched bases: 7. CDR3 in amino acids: CASNPSGASTDTQYF. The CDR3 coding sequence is TGTGCCAGCAACCCTAGCGGAGCTAGCACAGATACGCAGTATTTT.

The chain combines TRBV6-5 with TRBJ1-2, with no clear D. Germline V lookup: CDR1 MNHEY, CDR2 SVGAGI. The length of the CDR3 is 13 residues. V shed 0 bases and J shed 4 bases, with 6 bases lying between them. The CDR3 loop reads CASSYSDFYGYTF. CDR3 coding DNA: TGTGCCAGCAGTTACTCGGATTTCTATGGCTACACCTTC.

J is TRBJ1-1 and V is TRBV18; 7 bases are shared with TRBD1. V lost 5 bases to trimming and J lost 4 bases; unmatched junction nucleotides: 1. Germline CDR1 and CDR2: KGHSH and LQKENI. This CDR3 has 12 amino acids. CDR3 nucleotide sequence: TGTGCCAGCTCAACAGGGGCCACTGAAGCTTTCTTT. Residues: CASSTGATEAFF.

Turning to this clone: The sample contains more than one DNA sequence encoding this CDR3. This CDR3 is CASSPSGGNQPQHF. DNA of the CDR3: TGTGCCAGCTCACCATCAGGGGGCAATCAGCCCCAGCATTTT. The genes are TRBV18 and TRBJ1-5; TRBD1 might be the D (6 bases). V lost 2 bases, J lost 2 bases, and 7 bases lay in between. Germline lookup yields CDR1 KGHSH and CDR2 LQKENI. The CDR3 runs 14 residues.

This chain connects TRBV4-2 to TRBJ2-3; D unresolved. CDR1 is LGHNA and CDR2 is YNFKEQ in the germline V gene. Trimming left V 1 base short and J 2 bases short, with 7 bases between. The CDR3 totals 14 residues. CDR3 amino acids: CASSQARLTDTQYF. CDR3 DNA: TGTGCCAGCAGCCAAGCTCGGCTCACAGATACGCAGTATTTT.

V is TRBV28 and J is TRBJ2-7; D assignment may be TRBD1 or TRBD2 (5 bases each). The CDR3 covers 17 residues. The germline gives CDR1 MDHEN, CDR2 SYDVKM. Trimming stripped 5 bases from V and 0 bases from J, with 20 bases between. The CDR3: CASSPGRQGTASYEQYF. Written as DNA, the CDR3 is TGTGCCAGCAGTCCGGGGCGGCAGGGTACTGCCTCCTACGAGCAGTACTTC.

In nucleotides, the CDR3 is TGTGCTAGTGGTTTCTCAAGCTCCTACAATGAGCAGTTCTTC. Translating gives CASGFSSSYNEQFF. The chain is built from TRBV12-5 and TRBJ2-1; D is unclear. V was clipped by 3 bases and J by 0 bases, with 6 bases between them. The CDR3 spans 14 residues. Germline CDR1 is LGHNT and CDR2 is FRNRAP. The variable domain in full, with the rest retrieved from reference TRBV12-5 and TRBJ2-1, is DARVTQTPRHKVTEMGQEVTMRCQPILGHNTVFWYRQTMMQGLELLAYFRNRAPLDDSGMPKDRFSAEMPDATLATLKIQPSEPRDSAVYFCASGFSSSYNEQFFGPGTRLTVL.

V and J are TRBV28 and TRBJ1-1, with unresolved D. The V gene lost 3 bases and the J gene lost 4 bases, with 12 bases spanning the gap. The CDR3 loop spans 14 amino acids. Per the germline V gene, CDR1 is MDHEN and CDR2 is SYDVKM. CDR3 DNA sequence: TGTGCCAGCAGTTTTGCCTTGGAGGCCACTGAAGCTTTCTTT. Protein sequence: CASSFALEATEAFF.

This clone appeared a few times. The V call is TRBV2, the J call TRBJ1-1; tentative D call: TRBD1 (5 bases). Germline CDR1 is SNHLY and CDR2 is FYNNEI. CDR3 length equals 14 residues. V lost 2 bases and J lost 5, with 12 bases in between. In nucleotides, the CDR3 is TGTGCCAGCAGTGAATTGGGGGTTCAGACTGAAGCTTTCTTT. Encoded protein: CASSELGVQTEAFF. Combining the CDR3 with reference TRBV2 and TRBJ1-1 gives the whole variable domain EPEVTQTPSHQVTQMGQEVILRCVPISNHLYFYWYRQILGQKVEFLVSFYNNEISEKSEIFDDQFSVERPDGSNFTLKIRSTKLEDSAMYFCASSELGVQTEAFFGQGTRLTVV.

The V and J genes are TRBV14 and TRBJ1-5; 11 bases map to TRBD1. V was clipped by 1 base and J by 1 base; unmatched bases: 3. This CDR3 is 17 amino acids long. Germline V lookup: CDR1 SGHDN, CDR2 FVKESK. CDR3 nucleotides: TGTGCCAGCAGCCAAGGGACAGGGGGCAGGAGCAATCAGCCCCAGCATTTT. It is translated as CASSQGTGGRSNQPQHF.

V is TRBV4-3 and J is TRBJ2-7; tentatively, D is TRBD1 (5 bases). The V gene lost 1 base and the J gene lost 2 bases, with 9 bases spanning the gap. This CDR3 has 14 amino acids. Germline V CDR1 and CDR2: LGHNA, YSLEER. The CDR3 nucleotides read TGCGCCAGCAGCCAAGTACACAGGACCTACGAGCAGTACTTC. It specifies CASSQVHRTYEQYF.

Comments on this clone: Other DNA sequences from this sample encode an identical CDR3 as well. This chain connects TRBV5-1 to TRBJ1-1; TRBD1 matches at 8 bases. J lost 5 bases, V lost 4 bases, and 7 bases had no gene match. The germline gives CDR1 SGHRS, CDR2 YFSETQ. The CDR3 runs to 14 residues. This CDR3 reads CASSTGQGGTEAFF. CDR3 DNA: TGCGCCAGCAGCACCGGACAGGGTGGAACTGAAGCTTTCTTT.

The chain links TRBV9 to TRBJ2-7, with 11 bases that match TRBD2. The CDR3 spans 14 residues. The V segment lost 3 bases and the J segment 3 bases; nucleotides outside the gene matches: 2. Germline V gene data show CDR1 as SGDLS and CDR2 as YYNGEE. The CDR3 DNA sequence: TGTGCCAGCAGCGCCGGACTAGCGGGCTACGAGCAGTACTTC. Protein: CASSAGLAGYEQYF.

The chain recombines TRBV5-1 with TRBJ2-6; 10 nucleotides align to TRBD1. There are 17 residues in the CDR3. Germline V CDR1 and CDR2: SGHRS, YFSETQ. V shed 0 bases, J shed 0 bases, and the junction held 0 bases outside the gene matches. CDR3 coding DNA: TGCGCCAGCAGCTTGGGGACAGGGGGCTCTGGGGCCAACGTCCTGACTTTC. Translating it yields CASSLGTGGSGANVLTF. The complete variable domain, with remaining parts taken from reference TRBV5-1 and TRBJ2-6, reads KAGVTQTPRYLIKTRGQQVTLSCSPISGHRSVSWYQQTPGQGLQFLFEYFSETQRNKGNFPGRFSGRQFSNSRSEMNVSTLELGDSALYLCASSLGTGGSGANVLTFGAGSRLTVL.

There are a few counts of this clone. This CDR3 is CASSFGPQGEQYF. In DNA form, the CDR3 reads TGTGCCAGCTCATTTGGGCCCCAAGGCGAGCAGTACTTC. The V call is TRBV18, the J call TRBJ2-7; D gene uncertain. Trimming pared 5 bases from V and 6 bases from J, leaving 14 bases between. This CDR3 spans 13 amino acids. The germline CDR1 and CDR2 sequences are KGHSH and LQKENI.

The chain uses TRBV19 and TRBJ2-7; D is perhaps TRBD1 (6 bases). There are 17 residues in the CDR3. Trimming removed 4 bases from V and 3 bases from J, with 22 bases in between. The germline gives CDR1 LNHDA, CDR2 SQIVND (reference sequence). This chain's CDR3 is CASSTGTKKYNRYEQYF. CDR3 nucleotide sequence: TGTGCCAGTAGTACTGGGACAAAGAAATATAACCGCTACGAGCAGTACTTC.

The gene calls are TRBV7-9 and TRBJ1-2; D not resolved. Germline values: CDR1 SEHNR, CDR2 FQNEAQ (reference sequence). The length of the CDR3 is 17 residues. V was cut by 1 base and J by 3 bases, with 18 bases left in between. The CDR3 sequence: CASSLGSGTLSDYGYTF. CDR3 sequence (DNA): TGTGCCAGCAGCTTAGGGTCTGGCACGCTATCTGACTATGGCTACACCTTC.